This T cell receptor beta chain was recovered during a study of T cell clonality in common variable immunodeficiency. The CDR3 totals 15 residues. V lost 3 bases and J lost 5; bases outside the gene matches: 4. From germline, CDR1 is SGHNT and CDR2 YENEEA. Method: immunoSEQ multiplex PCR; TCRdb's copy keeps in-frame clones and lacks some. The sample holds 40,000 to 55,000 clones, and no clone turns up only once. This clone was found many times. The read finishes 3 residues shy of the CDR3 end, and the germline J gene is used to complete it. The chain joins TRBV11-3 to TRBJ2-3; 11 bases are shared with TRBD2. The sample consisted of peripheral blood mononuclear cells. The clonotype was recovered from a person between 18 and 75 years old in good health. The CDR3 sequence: CASSLGLAGGDTQYF. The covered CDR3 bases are TGTGCCAGCAGCTTGGGCCTAGCGGGAGGAGATACG.